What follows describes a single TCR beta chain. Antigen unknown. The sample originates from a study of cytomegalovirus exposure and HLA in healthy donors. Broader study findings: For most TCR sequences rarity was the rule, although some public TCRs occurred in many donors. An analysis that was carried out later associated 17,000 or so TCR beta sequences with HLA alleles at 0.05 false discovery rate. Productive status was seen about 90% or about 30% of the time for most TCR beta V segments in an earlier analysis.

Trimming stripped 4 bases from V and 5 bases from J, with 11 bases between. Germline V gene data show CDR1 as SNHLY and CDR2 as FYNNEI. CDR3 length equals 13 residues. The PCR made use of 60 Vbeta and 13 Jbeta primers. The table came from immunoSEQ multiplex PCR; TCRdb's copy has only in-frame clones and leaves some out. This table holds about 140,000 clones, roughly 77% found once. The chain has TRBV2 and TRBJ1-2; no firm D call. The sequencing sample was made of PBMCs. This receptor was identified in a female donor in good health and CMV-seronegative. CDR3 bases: TGTGCCAGCAGTGCTGACTTAGTTTATGGCTACACCTTC. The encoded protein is CASSADLVYGYTF.